This TCR beta chain emerged from a study of blood T cell repertoires in COVID-19 (dated by TCRdb to the early 2020s). Turning to the overall study: Collaborator samples came from the United States, Italy and Spain and covered acute and convalescent phases of COVID-19. Samples came from the ongoing ImmuneRACE study (first 160 participants) plus 1,254 subjects from 6 global collaborators. Where HLA class I and class II types were available, the types were taken from metadata supplied by the sample provider, not from assay-based typing. The repertoires were released in a freely available public database meant as a resource for research on the immune response to SARS-CoV-2. The material from the prospective study consisted of cDNA or gDNA derived from T cells, B-cell-depleted T cells, or PBMCs. Sample metadata almost always included a de-identified subject ID, COVID-19 status, age in years and sex. Deeply sampled blood TCRbeta repertoires from subjects exposed to, actively infected with, or recovered from COVID-19 were included in the dataset.

General study outcomes and caveats: The quantity of clinical and demographic metadata differed by source and by participant and was supplied without curation.

With respect to this clone: Which antigen it targets is not known. The sample holds no much larger clone one base away, and base qualities are not on file.

The V and J ends are trimmed by 0 bases and 1 base, leaving 8 bases between them. Taken from cysteine to phenylalanine, the CDR3 has 14 residues. Only CDR3 DNA remains: 42 bases, in frame from the first base. Reading the germline V gene gives CDR1 SGDLS and CDR2 YYNGEE. One collaborating source in Seattle enrolled patients during active infection and followed them longitudinally through the course of disease. Each collaborating institution followed its own protocols to collect whole blood in K2EDTA tubes. For TCRbeta analysis, collaborators shipped samples in one of three forms: frozen whole blood, isolated PBMCs, or DNA extracted from either of those sample types. The immunoSEQ Assay, a bias-controlled multiplex PCR, was used to amplify TCRbeta CDR3 regions from genomic DNA. For the original study's pipeline: Nucleated cell counts per sample were estimated from amplification of reference gene primers within the assay. Sequence reads were collapsed and filtered to measure the absolute abundance of every unique TCRbeta CDR3 rearrangement. For each sample, productive Simpson clonality was calculated as the square root of Simpson's diversity index over productive rearrangements. This is the immuneACCESS table as TCRdb keeps it, with only in-frame sequences that have V and J called. A part of the clones is gone; compared with another copy, unresolved V genes explain less than half, and the rest is unexplained. V, J and clone size reflect that table, while D and trimming were determined from the DNA. In all, the sample holds some 260,000 clones, and roughly 88% of those were seen once. The top ten constitute roughly 10% of the sample.

Specimen: peripheral blood. This receptor was obtained from a woman aged 70-85 years with COVID-19, enrolled during active disease. The chain couples TRBV9 to TRBJ2-7, with an unclear D gene assignment. The base sequence is TGTGCCAGCAGCGTAGCGTCCACATCCTACGAGCAGTACTTC. This yields the protein CASSVASTSYEQYF.